The 29 T cell receptor beta chains presented below share a single source sample, sequenced in a study of follicular helper T cells after annual influenza vaccination. The time point: 2015-2016 season, pre-vaccination. Libraries were prepared by immunoSEQ multiplex PCR; TCRdb keeps only in-frame clonotypes and omits some of them. The sample includes about 5,600 clones, 80% to 85% of them seen just once. The sample consisted of CXCR5- memory CD4+ T cells sorted from blood, taken on the day of influenza vaccination. All receptors come from an adult who received the influenza vaccine.

The count of this clone is one. The V gene is TRBV5-1, the J gene TRBJ2-3, with a possible D match to TRBD2 (6 bases). V lost 2 bases and J 2 bases, leaving 18 bases between the germline ends. This CDR3 spans 17 amino acids. Germline CDR1 is SGHRS and CDR2 is YFSETQ. The CDR3 bases are TGCGCCAGCAGCTTAAACCCTGGCGGGGCCATCACAGATACGCAGTATTTT. Translating it yields CASSLNPGGAITDTQYF.

Here the CDR3 reads CASFSGGSGGYTF. As DNA, the CDR3 is TGTGCCAGCTTCTCGGGGGGGTCGGGTGGCTACACCTTC. This chain connects TRBV6-1 to TRBJ1-2; D might be TRBD1 (5 bases). The CDR3 has 13 amino acids. Germline lookup yields CDR1 MNHNS and CDR2 SASEGT. Trimming stripped 8 bases from V and 7 bases from J, with 17 bases between.

The V call is TRBV2, the J call TRBJ1-6, with TRBD1 matching over 10 bases. V shed 7 bases and J 0 bases; nucleotides not matched to a gene: 6. This CDR3 comprises 17 residues. The germline CDR1 and CDR2 sequences are SNHLY and FYNNEI. CDR3 protein: CASTGGQGSSYNSPLHF. The CDR3 DNA reads as TGTGCCAGCACCGGGGGACAGGGGAGCTCCTATAATTCACCCCTCCACTTT.

The genes are TRBV27 and TRBJ2-7; D possibly matches TRBD1 or TRBD2 (6 bases each). With 1 base removed from V and 0 bases from J, the gap between germline ends came to 10 bases. The CDR3 extends over 15 amino acids. Germline CDR1 reads MNHEY; CDR2 reads SMNVEV (reference sequence). The CDR3 DNA reads as TGTGCCAGCAGTTTATTAGGAGGGGGCTCCTACGAGCAGTACTTC. The encoded protein is CASSLLGGGSYEQYF.

V is TRBV6-1 and J is TRBJ1-1; tentatively, D is TRBD1 (5 bases). The V end was cut by 10 bases, the J end by 0 bases, with 15 bases between. Germline loops: CDR1 MNHNS, CDR2 SASEGT. The CDR3 loop spans 14 amino acids. The CDR3 spells CATPVDRLNTEAFF. The CDR3 DNA reads as TGTGCCACCCCGGTAGACAGATTGAACACTGAAGCTTTCTTT.

The chain links TRBV5-1 to TRBJ1-3, with D unclear. This CDR3 spans 15 amino acids. The V and J ends lost 5 bases and 0 bases respectively, with 12 bases between them. In germline, CDR1 is SGHRS, CDR2 YFSETQ. In DNA, the CDR3 is TGCGCCAGCAGGCATACAGAGTCCTCTGGAAACACCATATATTTT. Its protein is CASRHTESSGNTIYF.

This clone has just a few counts. V usage is TRBV7-9 and J usage is TRBJ2-5; 7 nucleotides agree with TRBD1. The V gene's germline CDR1 is SEHNR and CDR2 FQNEAQ (reference sequence). The CDR3 runs 14 residues. The V and J ends lost 5 bases and 4 bases, in that order; junction bases with no gene match: 7. CDR3: CASSVTGDRETQYF. The CDR3, as DNA: TGTGCCAGCAGCGTTACAGGGGACCGAGAGACCCAGTACTTC.

This chain joins TRBV27 and TRBJ2-5; D not certain. The germline CDR1 and CDR2 sequences are MNHEY and SMNVEV (reference sequence). The CDR3 consists of 16 residues. V dropped 5 bases and J dropped 2 bases, with 18 bases sitting between them. The CDR3 nucleotides are TGTGCCAGCAGTCCCGCCCCCGCGGTCGCTCAAGAGACCCAGTACTTC. Its translation: CASSPAPAVAQETQYF.

This clone was counted only a few times. V usage is TRBV5-1 and J usage is TRBJ2-6; 7 bases fit TRBD1. Trimming at V came to 5 bases and at J to 0 bases, leaving 2 bases not matched to a gene. CDR3 length equals 15 residues. Germline loops: CDR1 SGHRS, CDR2 YFSETQ. The CDR3 reads CASSPGGSGANVLTF. Written as DNA, the CDR3 is TGCGCCAGCAGTCCAGGGGGCTCTGGGGCCAACGTCCTGACTTTC.

The chain couples TRBV6-5 to TRBJ1-2, with TRBD1 matching over 9 bases. The CDR3 totals 13 residues. The V segment lost 7 bases and the J segment 4 bases; nucleotides outside the gene matches: 4. CDR1 is MNHEY and CDR2 is SVGAGI in the germline V gene. CDR3 DNA sequence: TGTGCCAGCAAGGACAGGGGACTCTATGGCTACACCTTC. It is translated as CASKDRGLYGYTF.

The V and J genes are TRBV19 and TRBJ2-2; D possibly corresponds to TRBD1 (5 bases). Germline V gives CDR1 LNHDA, CDR2 SQIVND (reference sequence). This CDR3 spans 15 amino acids. V lost 2 bases, J lost 5 bases, and 12 bases lay in between. Here the CDR3 DNA reads TGTGCCAGTAGTATAATGGCAGGGCGGACCGGGGAGCTGTTTTTT. This translates into CASSIMAGRTGELFF.

The CDR3 bases are TGTGCCAGTAGTTCCCGTCCGGGACAGGGGACCGAAAAACTGTTTTTT. It specifies CASSSRPGQGTEKLFF. This rearrangement joins TRBV19 to TRBJ1-4; the match to TRBD1 covers 10 bases. Germline CDR1 is LNHDA and CDR2 is SQIVND (reference sequence). The CDR3 has 16 amino acids. The V segment lost 5 bases and the J segment 8 bases; nucleotides outside the gene matches: 11.

The chain joins TRBV7-8 to TRBJ2-7; 8 bases fit TRBD1. V gave up 5 bases and J gave up 7 bases; unmatched junction bases: 7. CDR3 length: 13 amino acids. Per germline, CDR1 SGHVS and CDR2 FQNEAQ. In DNA, the CDR3 is TGTGCCAGCAGCCAGGGACAGGCGCGGGAGCAGTACTTC. Its protein is CASSQGQAREQYF.

The rearrangement uses TRBV6-6 and TRBJ2-1; D uncertain. CDR1 is MNHNY, CDR2 SVGAGI, per germline (reference sequence). The CDR3 is 11 amino acids. The germline V and J ends were trimmed by 6 bases and 10 bases, with 10 bases remaining between them. CDR3 in DNA: TGTGCCAGCAGCCGAGGTGAGGAGCAGTTCTTC. Encoded protein: CASSRGEEQFF.

The gene calls are TRBV28 and TRBJ1-2, with TRBD1 matching over 7 bases. The germline CDR1 and CDR2 sequences are MDHEN and SYDVKM. The CDR3 spans 15 residues. Germline trimming cut 6 bases from V and 4 bases from J; bases unmatched to any gene: 11. The CDR3 region has the DNA TGTGCCAGCAGCCTGAGGGGGCTGGGGGCCTATGGCTACACCTTC. It is translated as CASSLRGLGAYGYTF.

This sequence joins TRBV7-2 and TRBJ2-3; D gene unclear. In germline, CDR1 is SGHTA, CDR2 FQGNSA. Trimming left V 3 bases short and J 0 bases short, with 7 bases between. The CDR3 extends over 14 amino acids. The CDR3 sequence: CASSFGPSTDTQYF. CDR3 DNA sequence: TGTGCCAGCAGCTTCGGGCCCAGCACAGATACGCAGTATTTT.

The chain joins TRBV5-1 to TRBJ2-5, with D perhaps matching TRBD2 (7 bases). The CDR3 runs to 15 residues. The V end was cut by 3 bases, the J end by 7 bases, with 19 bases between. CDR1 is SGHRS and CDR2 is YFSETQ in the germline V gene. The CDR3 is CASSYSLGAGATQYF. CDR3 DNA: TGCGCCAGCAGCTACTCGTTGGGGGCGGGGGCGACCCAGTACTTC.

This clone has a single count. The chain is built from TRBV18 and TRBJ2-1; 8 bases are shared with TRBD1. The V segment lost 6 bases and the J segment 4 bases; nucleotides outside the gene matches: 11. The CDR3 has 16 amino acids. CDR1 and CDR2 (germline): KGHSH, LQKENI. The CDR3 loop reads CASSPRGPSVYNEQFF. Here the CDR3 DNA reads TGTGCCAGCTCTCCCAGGGGGCCCTCAGTTTACAATGAGCAGTTCTTC.

The rearrangement links TRBV28 to TRBJ1-1; 8 bases fit TRBD1. The germline CDR1 and CDR2 sequences are MDHEN and SYDVKM. This CDR3 comprises 15 residues. Trimming at V came to 6 bases and at J to 4 bases, leaving 10 bases not matched to a gene. The CDR3 region has the DNA TGTGCCAGCAGCCCCGCCGGGACAGGATCCACTGAAGCTTTCTTT. This translates into CASSPAGTGSTEAFF.

V usage is TRBV10-3 and J usage is TRBJ2-5; D is perhaps TRBD1 (6 bases). Germline CDR1 ENHRY, CDR2 SYGVKD. V was pared by 0 bases and J by 1 base, with 9 bases between. The CDR3 is 15 residues long. The CDR3 sequence is CAISESKQGQETQYF. CDR3 bases: TGTGCCATCAGTGAGTCCAAACAGGGCCAAGAGACCCAGTACTTC.

This clone appeared once. This chain links TRBV6-4 with TRBJ2-1, with D tentatively TRBD2 (7 bases). V lost 5 bases to trimming and J lost 4 bases, with 21 bases between them. Per the germline V gene, CDR1 is MRHNA and CDR2 is SNTAGT. The CDR3 loop spans 17 amino acids. CDR3 residues: CASSIKGGGGSYNEQFF. The CDR3 DNA reads as TGTGCCAGCAGTATCAAGGGAGGGGGAGGAAGTTACAATGAGCAGTTCTTC.

This clone showed up just a few times. The chain couples TRBV6-5 to TRBJ1-2; possibly TRBD1 for D (6 bases). The V gene's germline CDR1 is MNHEY and CDR2 SVGAGI. The CDR3 contains 13 residues. V was clipped by 5 bases and J by 5 bases, with 12 bases between them. The CDR3 DNA reads as TGTGCCAGCAGTGCTACAGGGATTTATGGCTACACCTTC. Translating it yields CASSATGIYGYTF.

The J gene is TRBJ1-1, the V gene TRBV29-1; possible D gene TRBD1, 6 bases. Per germline, CDR1 SQVTM and CDR2 ANQGSEA. This CDR3 contains 13 residues. V dropped 7 bases and J dropped 1 base, with 13 bases sitting between them. CDR3 sequence: CSGWGGQNTEAFF. CDR3 nucleotides: TGCAGCGGCTGGGGGGGACAGAACACTGAAGCTTTCTTT.

The V gene is TRBV30, the J gene TRBJ2-2; the D gene is possibly TRBD2 (6 bases). This CDR3 has 15 amino acids. CDR1 GTSNPN and CDR2 SVGIG come from the germline V gene (reference sequence). Trimming pared 3 bases from V and 1 base from J, leaving 12 bases between. CDR3 protein: CAWRRAGRNTGELFF. In nucleotides, the CDR3 is TGTGCCTGGAGGAGGGCCGGGAGGAACACCGGGGAGCTGTTTTTT.

This chain uses TRBV5-1 with TRBJ1-2; D not resolved. This CDR3 has 13 amino acids. The germline CDR1 and CDR2 sequences are SGHRS and YFSETQ. Trimming shortened V by 8 bases and J by 2 bases, and 13 bases separated the two germline ends. CDR3 DNA: TGCGCCAGTTCGAGGGAGGGCAACTATGGCTACACCTTC. This sequence encodes CASSREGNYGYTF.

J is TRBJ2-1 and V is TRBV6-6; weak D call: TRBD1 (6 bases). The CDR3 length is 16 residues. Germline lookup yields CDR1 MNHNY and CDR2 SVGAGI (reference sequence). V lost 2 bases to trimming and J lost 6 bases, with 17 bases between them. The CDR3, as DNA: TGTGCCAGCAGTTACGCGGCAGGGGCGCGTCCCAATGAGCAGTTCTTC. The encoded protein is CASSYAAGARPNEQFF.

The J gene is TRBJ2-7, the V gene TRBV5-1; D is undetermined. V was pared by 1 base and J by 4 bases, with 12 bases between. Germline CDR1 is SGHRS and CDR2 is YFSETQ. There are 14 residues in the CDR3. CDR3 sequence (DNA): TGCGCCAGCAGCTTGACCCCCGACAATTACGAGCAGTACTTC. This sequence encodes CASSLTPDNYEQYF.

The chain joins TRBV11-1 to TRBJ2-1; 8 bases match TRBD2. The CDR3 length is 14 residues. Germline V gene lookup returns CDR1 SGHAT and CDR2 FQDESV (reference sequence). V dropped 2 bases and J dropped 8; count of bases not matched to a gene: 5. The CDR3 protein is CASSLTGGRDEQFF. CDR3 DNA sequence: TGTGCCAGCAGCTTAACGGGGGGGAGGGATGAGCAGTTCTTC. Together with reference TRBV11-1 and TRBJ2-1, the CDR3 gives the full variable domain: EAEVAQSPRYKITEKSQAVAFWCDPISGHATLYWYRQILGQGPELLVQFQDESVVDDSQLPKDRFSAERLKGVDSTLKIQPAELGDSAMYLCASSLTGGRDEQFFGPGTRLTVL.

This clone was detected only a few times. V and J are TRBV30 and TRBJ1-2; D possibly corresponds to TRBD1 (5 bases). This CDR3 comprises 14 residues. Germline values: CDR1 GTSNPN, CDR2 SVGIG (reference sequence). Deletions cut 1 base from V and 3 bases from J, with 12 bases between. This CDR3 reads CAWSGPPGYYGYTF. DNA for the CDR3: TGTGCCTGGAGTGGACCACCAGGGTACTATGGCTACACCTTC.